This TCR beta chain originates from a study of T-cell reconstitution after alpha-beta-depleted transplantation in children. Study observations and caveats: The study reportedly traced alpha-beta T cells about two months after transplant to several hundred expanded graft clones.

Germline CDR1 reads LGHNA; CDR2 reads YSLEER. The CDR3 contains 13 residues. In the case of this clonotype: Its specificity is unknown. A junction boundary mismatches the germline segment, possibly from a read error.

This sample's TCRbeta library carried unique molecular identifier barcodes. TCRdb ran MiXCR on the PCR reads and lists one entry per CDR3 protein. The repertoire includes approximately 150,000 distinct CDR3 sequences, around 9% of them detected once, and roughly 18% sits in the top ten. The chain uses TRBV4-3 and TRBJ1-6; D unclear. The specimen comprised PBMCs, mostly from graft donor cells, sampled 180 days after TCRalphabeta/CD19-depleted stem cell transplant. The clonotype comes from a female patient between 2 and 15 years old who had a stem cell transplant for congenital amegakaryocytic thrombocytopenia, so the T cells may come from the graft donor. The CDR3 sequence: CASNQAGYSPLHF. Written as DNA, the CDR3 is TGCGCCAGCAACCAAGCCGGTTATTCACCCCTCCACTTT.